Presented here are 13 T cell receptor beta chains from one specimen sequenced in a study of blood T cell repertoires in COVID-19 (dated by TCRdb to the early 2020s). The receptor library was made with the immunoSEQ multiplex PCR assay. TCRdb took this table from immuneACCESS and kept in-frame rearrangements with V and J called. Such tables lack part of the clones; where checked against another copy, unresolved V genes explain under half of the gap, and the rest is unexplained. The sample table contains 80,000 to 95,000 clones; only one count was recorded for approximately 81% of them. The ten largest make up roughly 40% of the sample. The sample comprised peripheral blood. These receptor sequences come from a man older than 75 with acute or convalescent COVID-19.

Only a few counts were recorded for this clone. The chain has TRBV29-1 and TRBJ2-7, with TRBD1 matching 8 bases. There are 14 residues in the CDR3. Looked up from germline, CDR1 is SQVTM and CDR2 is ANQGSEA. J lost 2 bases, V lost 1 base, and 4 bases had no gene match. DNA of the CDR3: TGCAGCGTTGAAGGACAGGGGAAGACCTACGAGCAGTACTTC. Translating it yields CSVEGQGKTYEQYF.

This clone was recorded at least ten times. The CDR3 region is CASSWASRNSNQPQHF. The CDR3 nucleotides are TGTGCCAGCAGTTGGGCAAGCAGGAATAGCAATCAGCCCCAGCATTTT. V gene TRBV6-4 combines with J gene TRBJ1-5; D uncertain. Deletions cut 5 bases from V and 0 bases from J, with 14 bases between. Per the germline V gene, CDR1 is MRHNA and CDR2 is SNTAGT. The CDR3 sequence is 16 residues long.

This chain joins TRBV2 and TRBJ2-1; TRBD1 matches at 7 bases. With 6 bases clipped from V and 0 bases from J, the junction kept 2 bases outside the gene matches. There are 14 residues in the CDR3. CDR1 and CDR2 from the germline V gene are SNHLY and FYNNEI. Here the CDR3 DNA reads TGTGCCAGCAGGGGGACAGTCTCCTACAATGAGCAGTTCTTC. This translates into CASRGTVSYNEQFF. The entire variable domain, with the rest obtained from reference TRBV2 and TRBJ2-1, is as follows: EPEVTQTPSHQVTQMGQEVILRCVPISNHLYFYWYRQILGQKVEFLVSFYNNEISEKSEIFDDQFSVERPDGSNFTLKIRSTKLEDSAMYFCASRGTVSYNEQFFGPGTRLTVL.

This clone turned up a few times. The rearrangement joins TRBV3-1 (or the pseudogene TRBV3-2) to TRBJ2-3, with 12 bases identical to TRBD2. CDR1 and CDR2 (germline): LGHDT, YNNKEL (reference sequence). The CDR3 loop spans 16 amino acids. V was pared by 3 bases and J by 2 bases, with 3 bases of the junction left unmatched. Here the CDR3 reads CASSQASGRATDTQYF. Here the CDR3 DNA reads TGTGCCAGCAGCCAGGCTAGCGGGAGGGCCACAGATACGCAGTATTTT.

CDR3: CAIQGLMPGQGYEKLFF. The CDR3 nucleotides read TGTGCCATCCAGGGCCTAATGCCGGGACAGGGTTATGAAAAACTGTTTTTT. V gene TRBV10-3 combines with J gene TRBJ1-4; 9 positions match TRBD1. V was clipped by 8 bases and J by 6 bases; unmatched bases: 16. The CDR3 spans 17 residues. Germline CDR1 is ENHRY and CDR2 is SYGVKD.

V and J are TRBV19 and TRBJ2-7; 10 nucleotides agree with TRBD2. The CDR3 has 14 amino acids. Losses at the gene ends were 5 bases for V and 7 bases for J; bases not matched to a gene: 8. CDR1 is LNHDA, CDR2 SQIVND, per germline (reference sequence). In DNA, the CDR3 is TGTGCCAGTAGTTCACTAGCGGGGCGCCTGGAGCAGTACTTC. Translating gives CASSSLAGRLEQYF.

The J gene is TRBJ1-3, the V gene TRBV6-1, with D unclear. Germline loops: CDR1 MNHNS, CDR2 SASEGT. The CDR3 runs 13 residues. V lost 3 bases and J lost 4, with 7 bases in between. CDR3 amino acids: CASSDRRGNTIYF. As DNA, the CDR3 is TGTGCCAGCAGTGATAGGCGGGGAAACACCATATATTTT.

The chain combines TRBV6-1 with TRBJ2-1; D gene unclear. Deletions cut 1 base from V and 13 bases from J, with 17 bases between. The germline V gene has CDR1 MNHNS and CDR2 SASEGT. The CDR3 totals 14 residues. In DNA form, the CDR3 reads TGTGCCAGCAGTGAAGGCGTTGACGCGGCGATCCAGTTCTTC. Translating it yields CASSEGVDAAIQFF.

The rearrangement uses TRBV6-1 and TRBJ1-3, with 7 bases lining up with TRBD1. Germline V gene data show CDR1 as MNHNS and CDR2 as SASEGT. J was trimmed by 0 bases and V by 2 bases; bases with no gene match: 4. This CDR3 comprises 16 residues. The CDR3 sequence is CASSERRTGSGNTIYF. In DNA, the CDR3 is TGTGCCAGCAGTGAAAGGAGGACAGGCTCTGGAAACACCATATATTTT.

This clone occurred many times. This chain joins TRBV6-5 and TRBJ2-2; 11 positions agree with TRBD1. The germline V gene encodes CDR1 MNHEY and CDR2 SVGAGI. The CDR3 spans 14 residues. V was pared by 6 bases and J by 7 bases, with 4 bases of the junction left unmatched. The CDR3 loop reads CASRGQGEVGELFF. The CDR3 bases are TGTGCCAGCAGGGGACAGGGGGAAGTCGGGGAGCTGTTTTTT.

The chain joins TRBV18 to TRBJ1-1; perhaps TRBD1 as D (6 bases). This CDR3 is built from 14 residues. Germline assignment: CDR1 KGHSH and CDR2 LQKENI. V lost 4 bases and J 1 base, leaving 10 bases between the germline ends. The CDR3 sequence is CASSLQGTNTEAFF. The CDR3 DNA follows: TGTGCCAGCTCACTACAGGGCACGAACACTGAAGCTTTCTTT.

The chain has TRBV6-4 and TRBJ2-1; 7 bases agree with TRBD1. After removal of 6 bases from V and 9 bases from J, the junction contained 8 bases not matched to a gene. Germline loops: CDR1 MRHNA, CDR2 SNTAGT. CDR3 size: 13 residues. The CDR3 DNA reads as TGTGCCAGCAGCCCTGACAGGGTGAGTGAGCAGTTCTTC. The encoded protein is CASSPDRVSEQFF.

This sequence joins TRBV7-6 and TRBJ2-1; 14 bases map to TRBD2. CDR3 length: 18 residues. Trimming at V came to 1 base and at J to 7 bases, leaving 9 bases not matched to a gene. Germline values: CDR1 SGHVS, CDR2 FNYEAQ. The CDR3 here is CASSLDVGTSGSRNEQFF. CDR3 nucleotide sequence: TGTGCCAGCAGCTTAGACGTTGGGACTAGCGGGAGTAGGAATGAGCAGTTCTTC.